What follows are 5 T cell receptor beta chains derived from one specimen sequenced in a study of T cells in Graves' hyperthyroidism and ophthalmopathy. TCR beta CDR3 regions were amplified from RNA transcripts. Primed by the HTBI set, a first-round RT-PCR was run on the TCR CDR3. Using its own MiXCR run on the multiplex PCR reads, TCRdb lists one record per CDR3 protein. The table records approximately 600,000 distinct CDR3 sequences, around 21% of them present only once. The specimen sequenced was blood. Source of these receptors: a man aged 25-45 years with Graves' ophthalmopathy.

This clonotype has only a few counts. This chain uses TRBV11-2 with TRBJ1-2; D is possibly TRBD1 (5 bases). The V gene's germline CDR1 is SGHAT and CDR2 FQNNGV. Trimming cost V 4 bases and J 12 bases, with 15 bases left between them. This CDR3 spans 12 amino acids. As DNA, the CDR3 is TGTGCCAGCAGCTCCCGTCACGACAGAAACACCTTC. It codes for CASSSRHDRNTF.

This clonotype occurred a few times. The genes are TRBV6-1 and TRBJ1-1; D gene ambiguous. V was pared by 4 bases and J by 1 base, with 16 bases between. The germline CDR1 and CDR2 sequences are MNHNS and SASEGT. This CDR3 has 16 amino acids. CDR3 DNA sequence: TGTGCCAGCAGTGCCCCCCCCTCCCAGCGGAACACTGAAGCTTTCTTT. Residues: CASSAPPSQRNTEAFF.

This clonotype was picked up many times. The rearrangement uses TRBV5-1 and TRBJ1-2; D possibly corresponds to TRBD1 (6 bases). From germline, CDR1 is SGHRS and CDR2 YFSETQ. This CDR3 region has 14 residues. The ends were cut back, 0 bases at V and 2 bases at J, with 8 bases in the middle. The CDR3 sequence is CASSLVQGNYGYTF. The CDR3 DNA is TGCGCCAGCAGCTTGGTACAGGGCAACTATGGCTACACCTTC.

The table lists this clonotype with many counts. The V and J genes are TRBV12-3 or TRBV12-4 and TRBJ1-2; 7 nucleotides align to TRBD1. This CDR3 is built from 14 residues. Trimming cost V 3 bases and J 3 bases; bases outside gene matches: 4. The CDR3: CASSLVGGDYGYTF. CDR3 in DNA: TGTGCCAGCAGTTTGGTAGGGGGCGACTATGGCTACACCTTC.

The chain recombines TRBV7-9 with TRBJ2-1, with TRBD2 matching over 9 bases. V lost 4 bases, J lost 0 bases, and 7 bases stayed unmatched. The germline gives CDR1 SEHNR, CDR2 FQNEAQ (reference sequence). The CDR3 has 17 residues. The CDR3 loop reads CASSSTNSGSSYNEQFF. Here the CDR3 DNA reads TGTGCCAGCAGCTCCACTAATAGCGGGAGCTCCTACAATGAGCAGTTCTTC. Variable domain in full (rest from reference TRBV7-9 and TRBJ2-1): DTGVSQNPRHKITKRGQNVTFRCDPISEHNRLYWYRQTLGQGPEFLTYFQNEAQLEKSRLLSDRFSAERPKGSFSTLEIQRTEQGDSAMYLCASSSTNSGSSYNEQFFGPGTRLTVL.